The rows below give T cell receptor beta chains drawn from one sample of a study of sequential checkpoint blockade in melanoma. The protocol was immunoSEQ multiplex PCR, while the TCRdb copy is restricted to in-frame clones and leaves out a portion. The repertoire holds 20,000 or so clones, with over 55% as singletons. Specimen: CD8+ T cells sorted from blood (inferred from file names), collected from a patient given nivolumab and ipilimumab in sequence. These TCRs come from a human donor with melanoma. Each CDR3 is given with its conserved first and last residue. D genes are given only for firm matches. A clone size is listed for some rows: how often the clone was seen (once, few, many), or a class if it is expanded.

V gene,J gene,clone size,D gene,CDR3 protein,CDR3 DNA
TRBV5-6,TRBJ1-1,NA,TRBD1,CASSARTSTGDTEAFF,TGTGCCAGCAGCGCCCGGACCTCCACAGGGGACACTGAAGCTTTCTTT
TRBV10-3,TRBJ2-7,NA,TRBD2,CAYCQEPGLVYEQYF,TGTGCCTATTGCCAAGAACCGGGACTAGTCTACGAGCAGTACTTC
TRBV9,TRBJ1-1,NA,TRBD1,CASSQGENTEAFF,TGTGCCAGCAGCCAGGGGGAGAACACTGAAGCTTTCTTT
TRBV5-1,TRBJ1-1,NA,NA,CASSPPSWAMNTEAFF,TGCGCCAGCAGCCCCCCTTCGTGGGCCATGAACACTGAAGCTTTCTTT
TRBV11-2,TRBJ1-1,NA,TRBD1,CASSLDKTGWTEAFF,TGTGCCAGCAGCTTAGATAAGACAGGGTGGACTGAAGCTTTCTTT
TRBV27,TRBJ2-1,NA,NA,CASSLSGYSYNEQFF,TGTGCCAGCAGTTTATCGGGCTACTCCTACAATGAGCAGTTCTTC
TRBV5-8,TRBJ2-5,NA,TRBD1,CASRGQGGETQYF,TGTGCCAGCAGGGGACAGGGAGGAGAGACCCAGTACTTC
TRBV4-2,TRBJ1-5,few,NA,CASSQVGGVQPQHF,TGTGCCAGCAGCCAAGTGGGGGGTGTTCAGCCCCAGCATTTT
TRBV7-6,TRBJ1-1,NA,NA,CASSPSGRNTEAFF,TGTGCCAGCAGCCCTAGCGGACGGAACACTGAAGCTTTCTTT
TRBV2,TRBJ2-1,NA,NA,CASSEKGGGLYNEQFF,TGTGCCAGCAGTGAGAAGGGCGGGGGCCTATACAATGAGCAGTTCTTC
TRBV6-1,TRBJ2-7,NA,TRBD1,CASSERPGTGSHEQYF,TGTGCCAGCAGTGAACGCCCCGGGACAGGGTCCCACGAGCAGTACTTC
TRBV5-6,TRBJ2-1,NA,NA,CASSLGVSSYNEQFF,TGTGCCAGCAGCTTGGGTGTCAGCTCCTACAATGAGCAGTTCTTC
TRBV27,TRBJ2-7,NA,NA,CASSLSHGYEQYF,TGTGCCAGCAGTTTATCGCACGGGTACGAGCAGTACTTC
TRBV2,TRBJ2-7,NA,TRBD2,CASKGGSSYEQYF,TGTGCCAGCAAGGGAGGGAGCTCCTACGAGCAGTACTTC
TRBV5-6,TRBJ1-2,NA,TRBD1,CASSPKAGTANYGYTF,TGTGCCAGCAGCCCGAAGGCCGGGACAGCTAACTATGGCTACACCTTC
TRBV14,TRBJ2-1,medium-sized,TRBD2,CASRRTEKLAGGLMVF,TGTGCCAGCAGGCGAACCGAAAAGCTAGCGGGAGGATTGATGGTCTTC
TRBV11-1,TRBJ2-7,few,NA,CASSFSGLYEQYF,TGTGCCAGCAGCTTCTCGGGACTTTACGAGCAGTACTTC
TRBV19,TRBJ2-7,once,NA,CASSNVQGEGKYEQYF,TGTGCCAGTAGTAACGTACAGGGGGAGGGCAAGTACGAGCAGTACTTC
TRBV27,TRBJ2-6,NA,TRBD2,CASSTRGGSGANVLTF,TGTGCCAGCAGTACCCGGGGGGGCTCTGGGGCCAACGTCCTGACTTTC
TRBV29-1,TRBJ1-2,NA,NA,CSVVGVASNYGYTF,TGCAGCGTTGTCGGGGTCGCCTCTAACTATGGCTACACCTTC
TRBV7-9,TRBJ2-7,NA,TRBD2,CASSLFPSGSSSYEQYF,TGTGCCAGCAGCTTATTCCCTAGCGGGAGCAGCTCCTACGAGCAGTACTTC
TRBV7-9,TRBJ2-7,NA,TRBD2,CASSPKAGGFSYEQYF,TGTGCCAGCAGCCCTAAGGCGGGGGGGTTCTCCTACGAGCAGTACTTC
TRBV4-1,TRBJ2-7,NA,TRBD2,CASSQEGRRGASYEQYF,TGCGCCAGCAGCCAAGAAGGACGGCGGGGGGCCTCCTACGAGCAGTACTTC
TRBV6-5,TRBJ2-7,NA,NA,CASSAPDTGVYEQYF,TGTGCCAGCAGCGCTCCTGACACAGGTGTCTACGAGCAGTACTTC